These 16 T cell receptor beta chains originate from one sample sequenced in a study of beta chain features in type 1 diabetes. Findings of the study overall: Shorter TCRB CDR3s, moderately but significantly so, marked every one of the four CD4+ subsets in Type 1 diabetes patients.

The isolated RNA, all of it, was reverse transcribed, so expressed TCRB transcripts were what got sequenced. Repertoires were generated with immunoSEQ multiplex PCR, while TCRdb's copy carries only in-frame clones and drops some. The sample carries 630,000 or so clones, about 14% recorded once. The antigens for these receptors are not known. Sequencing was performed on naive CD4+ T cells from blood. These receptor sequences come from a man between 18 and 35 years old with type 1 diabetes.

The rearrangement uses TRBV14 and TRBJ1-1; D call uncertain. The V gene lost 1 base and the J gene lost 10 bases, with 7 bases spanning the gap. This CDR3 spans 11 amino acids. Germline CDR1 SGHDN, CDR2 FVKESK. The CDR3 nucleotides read TGTGCCAGCAGCCAAGTTAGTACAGCTTTCTTT. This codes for CASSQVSTAFF. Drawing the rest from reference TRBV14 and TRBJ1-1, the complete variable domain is EAGVTQFPSHSVIEKGQTVTLRCDPISGHDNLYWYRRVMGKEIKFLLHFVKESKQDESGMPNNRFLAERTGGTYSTLKVQPAELEDSGVYFCASSQVSTAFFGQGTRLTVV.

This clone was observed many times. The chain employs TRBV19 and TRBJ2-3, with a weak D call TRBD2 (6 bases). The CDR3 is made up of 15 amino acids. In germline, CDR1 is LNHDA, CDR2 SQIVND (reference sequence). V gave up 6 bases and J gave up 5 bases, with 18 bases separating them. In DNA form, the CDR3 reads TGTGCCAGTAGCCTTGGACTCCCAGCGGGAGATACGCAGTATTTT. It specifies CASSLGLPAGDTQYF.

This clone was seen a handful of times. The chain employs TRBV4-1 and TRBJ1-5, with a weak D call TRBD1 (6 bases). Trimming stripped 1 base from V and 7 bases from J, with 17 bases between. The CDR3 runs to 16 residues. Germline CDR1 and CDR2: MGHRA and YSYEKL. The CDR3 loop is CASSQGHGGAGQPQHF. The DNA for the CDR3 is TGCGCCAGCAGCCAAGGTCATGGGGGCGCGGGCCAGCCCCAGCATTTT.

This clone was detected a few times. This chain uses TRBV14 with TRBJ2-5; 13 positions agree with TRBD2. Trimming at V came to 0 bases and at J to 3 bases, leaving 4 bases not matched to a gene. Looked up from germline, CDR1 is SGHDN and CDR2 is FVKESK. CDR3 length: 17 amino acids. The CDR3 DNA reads TGTGCCAGCAGCCAAGATGCCGGACTAGCGGGGGAAGAGACCCAGTACTTC. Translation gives CASSQDAGLAGEETQYF. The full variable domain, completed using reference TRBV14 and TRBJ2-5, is EAGVTQFPSHSVIEKGQTVTLRCDPISGHDNLYWYRRVMGKEIKFLLHFVKESKQDESGMPNNRFLAERTGGTYSTLKVQPAELEDSGVYFCASSQDAGLAGEETQYFGPGTRLLVL.

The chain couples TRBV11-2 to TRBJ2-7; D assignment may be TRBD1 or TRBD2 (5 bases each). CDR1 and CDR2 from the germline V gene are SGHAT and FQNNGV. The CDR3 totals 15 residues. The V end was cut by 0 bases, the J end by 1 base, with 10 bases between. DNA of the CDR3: TGTGCCAGCAGCTTAGATCGGGGCCGTTCCTACGAGCAGTACTTC. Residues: CASSLDRGRSYEQYF.

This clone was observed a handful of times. The CDR3 coding sequence is TGTGCCAGCAGTGAACTGTCAGGGAGGGTTTCGGATGAGCAGTTCTTC. This translates into CASSELSGRVSDEQFF. The chain joins TRBV6-1 to TRBJ2-1, with 7 bases fitting TRBD2. This CDR3 has 16 residues. With V trimmed by 2 bases and J by 8 bases, 12 bases remained unmatched. Germline lookup yields CDR1 MNHNS and CDR2 SASEGT.

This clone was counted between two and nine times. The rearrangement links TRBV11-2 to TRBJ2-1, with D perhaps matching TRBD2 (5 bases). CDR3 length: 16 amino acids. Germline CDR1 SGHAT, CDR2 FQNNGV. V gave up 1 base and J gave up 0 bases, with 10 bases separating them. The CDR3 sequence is CASSLVAYSSYNEQFF. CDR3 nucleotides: TGTGCCAGCAGCTTAGTAGCGTATAGCTCCTACAATGAGCAGTTCTTC.

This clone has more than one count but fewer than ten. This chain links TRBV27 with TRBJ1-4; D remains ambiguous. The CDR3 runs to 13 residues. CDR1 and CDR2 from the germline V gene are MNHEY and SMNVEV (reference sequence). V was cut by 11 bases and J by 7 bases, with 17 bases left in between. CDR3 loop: CAARGSSGEKLFF. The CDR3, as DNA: TGTGCCGCCCGAGGGAGTTCGGGTGAAAAACTGTTTTTT.

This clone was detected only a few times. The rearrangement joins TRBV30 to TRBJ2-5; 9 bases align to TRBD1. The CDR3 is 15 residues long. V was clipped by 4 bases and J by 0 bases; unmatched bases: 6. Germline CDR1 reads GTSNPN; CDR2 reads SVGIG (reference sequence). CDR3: CAWNSGQGNQETQYF. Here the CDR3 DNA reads TGTGCCTGGAACTCGGGACAGGGCAACCAAGAGACCCAGTACTTC. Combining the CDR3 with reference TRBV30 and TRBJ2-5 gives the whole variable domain SQTIHQWPATLVQPVGSPLSLECTVEGTSNPNLYWYRQAAGRGLQLLFYSVGIGQISSEVPQNLSASRPQDRQFILSSKKLLLSDSGFYLCAWNSGQGNQETQYFGPGTRLLVL.

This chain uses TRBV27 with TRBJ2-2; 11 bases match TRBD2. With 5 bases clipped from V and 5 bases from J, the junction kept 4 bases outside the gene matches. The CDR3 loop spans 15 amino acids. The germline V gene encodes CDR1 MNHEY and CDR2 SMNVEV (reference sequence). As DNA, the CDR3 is TGTGCCAGCAGTACACGGACTAGCGGGACCGGGGAGCTGTTTTTT. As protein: CASSTRTSGTGELFF.

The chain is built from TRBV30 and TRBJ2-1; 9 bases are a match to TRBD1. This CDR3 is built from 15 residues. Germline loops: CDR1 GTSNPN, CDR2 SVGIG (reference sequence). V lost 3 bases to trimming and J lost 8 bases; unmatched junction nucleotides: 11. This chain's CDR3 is CAWRGTDRGSYEQFF. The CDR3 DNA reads TGTGCCTGGAGGGGCACGGACAGGGGATCTTATGAGCAGTTCTTC.

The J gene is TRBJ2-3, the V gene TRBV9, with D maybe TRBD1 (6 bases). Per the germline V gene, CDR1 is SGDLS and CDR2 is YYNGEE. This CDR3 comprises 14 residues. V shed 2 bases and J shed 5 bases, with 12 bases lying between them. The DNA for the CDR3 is TGTGCCAGCAGCGTCCGGACAGCTGAAGATACGCAGTATTTT. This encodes CASSVRTAEDTQYF.

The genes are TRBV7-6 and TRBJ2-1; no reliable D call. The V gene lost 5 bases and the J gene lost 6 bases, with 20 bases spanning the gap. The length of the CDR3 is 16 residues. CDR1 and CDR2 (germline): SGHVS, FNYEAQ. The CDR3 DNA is TGTGCCAGCAGCCCTCCTCCGCGGAAGCTGGGCAATGAGCAGTTCTTC. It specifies CASSPPPRKLGNEQFF.

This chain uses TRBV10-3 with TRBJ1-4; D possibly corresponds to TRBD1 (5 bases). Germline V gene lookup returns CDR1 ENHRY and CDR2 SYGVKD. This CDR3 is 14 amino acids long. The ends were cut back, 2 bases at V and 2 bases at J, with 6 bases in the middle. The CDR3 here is CAISEGDTNEKLFF. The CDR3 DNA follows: TGTGCCATCAGTGAGGGGGACACTAATGAAAAACTGTTTTTT.

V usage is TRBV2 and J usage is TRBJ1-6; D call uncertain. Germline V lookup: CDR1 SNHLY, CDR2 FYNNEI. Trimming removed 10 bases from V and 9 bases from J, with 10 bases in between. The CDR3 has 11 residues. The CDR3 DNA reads TGTGCCACCCGCCTGGGTTCACCCCTCCACTTT. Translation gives CATRLGSPLHF.

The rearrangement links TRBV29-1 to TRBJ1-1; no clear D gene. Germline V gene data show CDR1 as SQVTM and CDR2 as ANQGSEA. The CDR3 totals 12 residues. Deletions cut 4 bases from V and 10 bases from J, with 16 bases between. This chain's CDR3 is CSVAGEGMSAFF. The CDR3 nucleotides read TGCAGCGTTGCCGGCGAGGGCATGTCAGCTTTCTTT.